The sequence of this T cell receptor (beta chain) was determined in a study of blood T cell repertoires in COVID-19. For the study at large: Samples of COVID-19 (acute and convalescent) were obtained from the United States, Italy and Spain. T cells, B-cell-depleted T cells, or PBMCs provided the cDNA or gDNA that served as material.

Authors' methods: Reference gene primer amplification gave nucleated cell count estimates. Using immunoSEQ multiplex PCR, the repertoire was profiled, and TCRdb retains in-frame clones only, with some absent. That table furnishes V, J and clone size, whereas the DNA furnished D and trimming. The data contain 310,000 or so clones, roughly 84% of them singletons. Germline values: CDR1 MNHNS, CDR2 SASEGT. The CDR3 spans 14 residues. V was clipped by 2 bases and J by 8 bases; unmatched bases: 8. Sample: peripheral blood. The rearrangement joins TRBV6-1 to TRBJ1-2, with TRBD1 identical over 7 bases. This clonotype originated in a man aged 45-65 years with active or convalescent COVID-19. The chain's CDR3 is CASSERGQGGGYTF. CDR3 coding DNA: TGTGCCAGCAGTGAAAGGGGGCAGGGTGGAGGCTACACCTTC.